This record covers a single T cell receptor (beta chain). The CDR3 has 12 amino acids. V was shortened by 9 bases and J by 7 bases, with 13 bases between the two germline ends. This specimen comes from a study of T cell responses to AZD1222 COVID-19 vaccine. Profiling relied on immunoSEQ multiplex PCR, and the TCRdb table lists in-frame clones only, not all of them. Among around 150,000 clones, under 95% were seen once, and the ten largest hold approximately 5%. The J gene is TRBJ1-5, the V gene TRBV12-3 or TRBV12-4; D possibly corresponds to TRBD1 (6 bases). The sample here was peripheral blood, taken on day 0 of AZD1222 vaccination. The origin of this receptor is an adult in good health. CDR3 in DNA: TGTGCCAGTCGAGGGGGATCCCAGCCCCAGCATTTT. The encoded protein is CASRGGSQPQHF.